Shown below are 20 T cell receptor beta chains from a single sample sequenced in a study of identical twins. TCRdb ran MiXCR on the 5' RACE reads and lists one entry per CDR3 protein. The data show 200,000 to 300,000 distinct CDR3 sequences, with roughly a tenth seen just once and about 9.1% held by the top ten. Sample: memory T cells sorted from blood. The origin of the receptors is a man between 50 and 59 years old in good health.

A few counts support this clonotype. The V call is TRBV6-1, the J call TRBJ2-2; D ambiguous. The CDR3 spans 17 residues. Trimming removed 0 bases from V and 0 bases from J, with 11 bases in between. Germline V CDR1 and CDR2: MNHNS, SASEGT. The CDR3 spells CASSEALSGSNTGELFF. CDR3 nucleotides: TGTGCCAGCAGTGAAGCGCTCTCCGGGTCGAACACCGGGGAGCTGTTTTTT.

A few counts support this clonotype. At one end the junction does not follow the germline gene, possibly because of a read error. The chain has TRBV9 and TRBJ2-3; D is unresolved. The CDR3 length is 13 residues. Per germline, CDR1 SGDLS and CDR2 YYNGEE. This chain's CDR3 is CASSVDPSVAPHF. The CDR3, as DNA: TGTGCCAGCAGCGTAGATCCGTCCGTAGCCCCGCATTTT.

This clonotype was detected many times. V usage is TRBV4-3 and J usage is TRBJ1-1; no reliable D call. Trimming took off 0 bases at V and 1 base at J, with 9 bases between the two ends. CDR1 LGHNA and CDR2 YSLEER come from the germline V gene. This CDR3 region has 15 residues. The CDR3 coding sequence is TGCGCCAGCAGCCAAGAGGAGAGCAAGAACACTGAAGCTTTCTTT. Residues: CASSQEESKNTEAFF.

This clonotype came up a few times. The gene calls are TRBV7-2 and TRBJ2-7; 10 positions match TRBD2. The CDR3 loop spans 15 amino acids. Germline trimming cut 5 bases from V and 5 bases from J; bases unmatched to any gene: 9. Germline V gene sequence: CDR1 SGHTA, CDR2 FQGNSA. CDR3 residues: CASSETASGRHEQYF. The CDR3 bases are TGTGCCAGCAGCGAGACTGCTAGCGGGAGACACGAGCAGTACTTC.

This clonotype was recorded many times. This chain joins TRBV27 and TRBJ2-2; TRBD1 might be the D (6 bases). This CDR3 contains 18 residues. Germline V gene data show CDR1 as MNHEY and CDR2 as SMNVEV (reference sequence). V was clipped by 0 bases and J by 1 base, with 15 bases between them. The CDR3 DNA reads as TGTGCCAGCAGTTTATCGTCAGGGGTCAGCCTGAACACCGGGGAGCTGTTTTTT. Amino acid sequence: CASSLSSGVSLNTGELFF.

At least ten counts were recorded for this clonotype. The CDR3 sequence is CSASPYGTYEQYF. DNA of the CDR3: TGCAGTGCTAGTCCCTATGGAACCTACGAGCAGTACTTC. This chain joins TRBV20-1 and TRBJ2-7; D gene ambiguous. CDR1 is DFQATT, CDR2 SNEGSKA, per germline (reference sequence). V dropped 3 bases and J dropped 2 bases, with 11 bases sitting between them. CDR3 size: 13 residues.

The V gene is TRBV2, the J gene TRBJ1-6, with 9 bases lining up with TRBD1. The CDR3 consists of 14 residues. CDR1 is SNHLY and CDR2 is FYNNEI in the germline V gene. V dropped 6 bases and J dropped 10; count of bases not matched to a gene: 7. The CDR3 here is CASSVQGAKSPLHF. DNA of the CDR3: TGTGCCAGCAGCGTACAGGGGGCGAAGTCACCCCTCCACTTT.

The chain couples TRBV6-1 to TRBJ1-1; D is possibly TRBD1 (5 bases). Germline CDR1 is MNHNS and CDR2 is SASEGT. Trimming took off 6 bases at V and 1 base at J, with 9 bases between the two ends. The CDR3 extends over 13 amino acids. The CDR3 loop is CASRFDRNTEAFF. The CDR3 DNA is TGTGCCAGCAGATTTGACAGGAACACTGAAGCTTTCTTT.

This clonotype was found many times. The genes are TRBV9 and TRBJ2-2; no definite D call. The CDR3 is made up of 14 amino acids. CDR1 and CDR2 (germline): SGDLS, YYNGEE. V was cut by 0 bases and J by 6 bases, with 9 bases left in between. CDR3 nucleotides: TGTGCCAGCAGCGTAGCTGGGGATCCCGGGGAGCTGTTTTTT. It specifies CASSVAGDPGELFF.

This clonotype was detected many times. The chain carries TRBV28 and TRBJ2-7; 13 bases align to TRBD2. Germline V CDR1 and CDR2: MDHEN, SYDVKM. This CDR3 comprises 14 residues. The J segment lost 1 base and the V segment lost 7 bases, leaving 1 base of the junction unmatched. CDR3 residues: CASILAGGSYEQYF. CDR3 bases: TGTGCCAGCATACTAGCGGGAGGGTCCTACGAGCAGTACTTC.

There are a few counts of this clonotype. The J gene is TRBJ1-6, the V gene TRBV18; perhaps TRBD1 as D (6 bases). This CDR3 contains 15 residues. The V and J ends lost 0 bases and 6 bases respectively, with 9 bases between them. Per germline, CDR1 KGHSH and CDR2 LQKENI. The CDR3 region is CASSPPGGRNSPLHF. CDR3 nucleotides: TGTGCCAGCTCACCACCCGGGGGGCGTAATTCACCCCTCCACTTT.

V gene TRBV5-1 combines with J gene TRBJ1-5, with unresolved D. This CDR3 comprises 15 residues. Trimming cost V 2 bases and J 0 bases, with 9 bases left between them. Looked up from germline, CDR1 is SGHRS and CDR2 is YFSETQ. The CDR3 sequence is CASSFLGDSNQPQHF. CDR3 in DNA: TGCGCCAGCAGCTTTCTCGGCGATAGCAATCAGCCCCAGCATTTT.

This clonotype was seen repeatedly, ten times or more. The gene calls are TRBV6-2 or TRBV6-3 and TRBJ2-1; TRBD1 aligns across 10 bases. From germline, CDR1 is MNHEY and CDR2 SVGEGT. V trimming: 8 bases; J trimming: 7 bases; junction bases outside the gene matches: 11. CDR3 size: 15 residues. The DNA of the CDR3 is TGTGCCAGCTGTACGCCGGGACAGGGGAGTAATGAGCAGTTCTTC. Its translation: CASCTPGQGSNEQFF.

The chain employs TRBV4-1 and TRBJ2-1; 12 bases are a match to TRBD2. Germline loops: CDR1 MGHRA, CDR2 YSYEKL. The J segment lost 0 bases and the V segment lost 3 bases, leaving 15 bases of the junction unmatched. The CDR3 is 21 residues long. CDR3 nucleotide sequence: TGCGCCAGCAGCCATTTCATGATAGGACTAGCGGGAACGAGCTCCTACAATGAGCAGTTCTTC. Its protein product is CASSHFMIGLAGTSSYNEQFF.

This clonotype was detected many times. CDR3 DNA sequence: TGTGCCAGCAGCTTTCGTAGTTACGGAGACAATGAGCAGTTCTTC. It is translated as CASSFRSYGDNEQFF. V is TRBV11-2 and J is TRBJ2-1, with D unclear. V gave up 3 bases and J gave up 5 bases, with 14 bases separating them. CDR3 length equals 15 residues. Germline assignment: CDR1 SGHAT and CDR2 FQNNGV.

V usage is TRBV4-3 and J usage is TRBJ1-2, with 7 bases identical to TRBD1. Germline CDR1 LGHNA, CDR2 YSLEER. The V gene end was trimmed by 1 base and the J gene end by 4 bases; junction bases not matched to a gene: 15. The CDR3 loop spans 18 amino acids. CDR3 protein: CASSQGSFGTDRGYGYTF. The CDR3 bases are TGCGCCAGCAGCCAAGGAAGCTTTGGGACAGACCGAGGCTATGGCTACACCTTC.

The J gene is TRBJ2-2, the V gene TRBV27, with TRBD2 matching over 11 bases. V was clipped by 8 bases and J by 3 bases; unmatched bases: 5. Looked up from germline, CDR1 is MNHEY and CDR2 is SMNVEV (reference sequence). The CDR3 sequence is 15 residues long. CDR3 loop: CASRPGLADTGELFF. The CDR3 DNA is TGTGCCAGCCGCCCGGGACTAGCGGACACCGGGGAGCTGTTTTTT.

This clonotype has ten or more counts. The rearrangement joins TRBV12-3 or TRBV12-4 to TRBJ2-7, with 9 bases matching TRBD1. V lost 0 bases and J lost 0; bases outside the gene matches: 9. The length of the CDR3 is 18 residues. The CDR3: CASSLAPGQGLSSYEQYF. The CDR3 DNA reads TGTGCCAGCAGTTTAGCGCCGGGACAGGGCCTTAGCTCCTACGAGCAGTACTTC.

This clonotype was observed at least ten times. The rearrangement uses TRBV20-1 and TRBJ1-5; D possibly corresponds to TRBD1 (5 bases). Germline V CDR1 and CDR2: DFQATT, SNEGSKA (reference sequence). The CDR3 runs 15 residues. Trimming removed 2 bases at V and 2 bases at J, with 13 bases between. CDR3 protein: CSARRSRAGNQPQHF. The CDR3 DNA reads as TGCAGTGCTAGAAGGTCCAGGGCTGGCAATCAGCCCCAGCATTTT.

This clonotype was seen repeatedly, ten times or more. This chain joins TRBV20-1 and TRBJ1-5; D perhaps matches TRBD1 (5 bases). The length of the CDR3 is 13 residues. The ends were cut back, 1 base at V and 6 bases at J, with 10 bases in the middle. Germline V gene data show CDR1 as DFQATT and CDR2 as SNEGSKA (reference sequence). This CDR3 is CSARVVGVQPQHF. CDR3 in DNA: TGCAGTGCTAGAGTTGTGGGGGTTCAGCCCCAGCATTTT.